This TCR beta chain was obtained from a study of long-term antiretroviral therapy in people with HIV. This was the immunoSEQ v3.0 assay at survey level. Using immunoSEQ multiplex PCR, the repertoire was profiled, and TCRdb retains in-frame clones only, with some absent. This table holds about 4,800 clones, around 90% found once. With V trimmed by 1 base and J by 7 bases, 7 bases remained unmatched. The CDR3 length is 16 residues. Germline V CDR1 and CDR2: LNHDA, SQIVND (reference sequence). The source was unsorted PBMCs, collected 1.3 years after starting antiretroviral therapy. The clonotype was recovered from a woman aged 45-59 years with HIV. The chain links TRBV19 to TRBJ1-5; TRBD1 aligns across 10 bases. The CDR3 DNA follows: TGTGCCAGTAGTATAGCCACCGGGGACAGGGGACAGCCCCAGCATTTT. This translates into CASSIATGDRGQPQHF.